Below are 18 T cell receptor beta chains sequenced from a single sample in a study of blood T cells in healthy people across ages. Primed by a sample-barcoded 5' primer and a J-beta primer mix, a second PCR proceeded for 7 to 11 cycles. One entry per CDR3 protein, called by TCRdb with MiXCR from the 5' RACE reads. The sample yields 850,000 to 1,000,000 distinct CDR3 sequences, 40% to 60% seen once. The sample taken for sequencing was blood. Every receptor here comes from a man aged 25-45 years in good health.

The table lists this clonotype with a few counts. V and J are TRBV27 and TRBJ2-3; tentatively, D is TRBD1 or TRBD2 (5 bases each). Germline-derived CDR1 and CDR2 are MNHEY and SMNVEV (reference sequence). This CDR3 has 15 residues. Trimming removed 11 bases from V and 1 base from J, with 19 bases in between. CDR3 sequence reads: CADYWIRGGTDTQYF. For the CDR3, the DNA is TGTGCCGACTACTGGATCCGAGGGGGCACAGATACGCAGTATTTT.

This clonotype has just a few counts. The V call is TRBV6-1, the J call TRBJ2-7; TRBD2 agrees at 8 bases. V was clipped by 4 bases and J by 1 base; unmatched bases: 3. This CDR3 contains 14 residues. CDR1 and CDR2 (germline): MNHNS, SASEGT. The CDR3 coding sequence is TGTGCCAGCAGTGCCGGGACTAGGTCCTACGAGCAGTACTTC. Translated: CASSAGTRSYEQYF.

This clonotype was counted only a few times. The genes are TRBV12-3 or TRBV12-4 and TRBJ2-6, with D perhaps matching TRBD1 (5 bases). V gave up 5 bases and J gave up 4 bases, with 12 bases separating them. The CDR3 totals 15 residues. CDR3 region: CASSRQFIGANVLTF. The CDR3 nucleotides read TGTGCCAGCAGTCGACAGTTTATAGGGGCCAACGTCCTGACTTTC.

V and J are TRBV7-3 and TRBJ1-1; D is perhaps TRBD1 (5 bases). Trimming took off 8 bases at V and 1 base at J, with 8 bases between the two ends. Germline V CDR1 and CDR2: SGHTA, FQGTGA. The length of the CDR3 is 12 residues. CDR3 region: CASGGGNTEAFF. The CDR3 DNA reads as TGTGCCAGCGGGGGGGGGAACACTGAAGCTTTCTTT.

Concerning this clonotype: The junction and the germline gene differ at one end; a read error may be behind it. The chain links TRBV5-1 to TRBJ2-3; D possibly corresponds to TRBD1 (5 bases). CDR1 is SGHRS, CDR2 YFSETQ, per germline. The CDR3 contains 14 residues. In DNA, the CDR3 is TGCGCCAGCAGCTTGGACCTAGTCACAGGTACGCAGTATTTT. Amino acids: CASSLDLVTGTQYF.

The rearrangement uses TRBV11-2 and TRBJ2-5, with D perhaps matching TRBD1 (5 bases). The CDR3 has 13 amino acids. The V gene's germline CDR1 is SGHAT and CDR2 FQNNGV. V lost 8 bases and J lost 3, with 13 bases in between. The DNA of the CDR3 is TGTGCCAGCGGCAGGGTAGGGGAAGAGACCCAGTACTTC. This gives the protein CASGRVGEETQYF. Variable domain in full (rest from reference TRBV11-2 and TRBJ2-5): EAGVAQSPRYKIIEKRQSVAFWCNPISGHATLYWYQQILGQGPKLLIQFQNNGVVDDSQLPKDRFSAERLKGVDSTLKIQPAKLEDSAVYLCASGRVGEETQYFGPGTRLLVL.

The chain is built from TRBV4-3 and TRBJ1-1; D is unresolved. Trimming removed 3 bases at V and 1 base at J, with 6 bases between. CDR1 LGHNA and CDR2 YSLEER come from the germline V gene. The CDR3 consists of 13 residues. DNA for the CDR3: TGCGCCAGCAGCCACCCCCGGAACACTGAAGCTTTCTTT. This encodes CASSHPRNTEAFF.

This clonotype was seen a handful of times. V and J are TRBV7-8 and TRBJ1-2; the D is unclear. This CDR3 has 17 residues. The germline V and J ends were trimmed by 1 base and 4 bases, with 19 bases remaining between them. From germline, CDR1 is SGHVS and CDR2 FQNEAQ. The CDR3 reads CASSLVRSRISSYGYTF. The CDR3 DNA reads as TGTGCCAGCAGCTTAGTCCGTTCCCGGATTTCCTCCTATGGCTACACCTTC.

Remarks on this clonotype: The junction does not match germline at one end; this may be a read error. The chain couples TRBV7-9 to TRBJ2-2; maybe TRBD1 (6 bases). From germline, CDR1 is SEHNR and CDR2 FQNEAQ (reference sequence). There are 15 residues in the CDR3. The CDR3 DNA is TGTGCCGGCAGCTCCCGACAGGAGGTCCCCGGGGAGCTGTTTTTT. Its translation is CAGSSRQEVPGELFF.

V usage is TRBV4-1 and J usage is TRBJ2-1; the D gene is possibly TRBD2 (7 bases). V was pared by 1 base and J by 7 bases, with 23 bases between. CDR3 length: 18 amino acids. From germline, CDR1 is MGHRA and CDR2 YSYEKL. This CDR3 is CASSQVNNFQGGGNEQFF. As DNA, the CDR3 is TGCGCCAGCAGCCAAGTTAATAATTTCCAGGGAGGGGGGAATGAGCAGTTCTTC.

This clonotype was found once. This chain connects TRBV28 to TRBJ1-3; weak D call: TRBD1 (5 bases). The CDR3 has 13 amino acids. In germline, CDR1 is MDHEN, CDR2 SYDVKM. V was pared by 8 bases and J by 0 bases, with 8 bases between. CDR3 in amino acids: CASGDPSGNTIYF. The CDR3 DNA is TGTGCCAGCGGGGACCCCTCTGGAAACACCATATATTTT.

The gene calls are TRBV12-3 or TRBV12-4 and TRBJ2-5; D ambiguous. Trimming cost V 4 bases and J 5 bases, with 14 bases left between them. There are 14 residues in the CDR3. The CDR3 bases are TGTGCCAGCAGTTGGCGCAGAAGAAGGGAGACCCAGTACTTC. This gives the protein CASSWRRRRETQYF.

This clonotype was recorded a few times. This chain links TRBV4-2 with TRBJ2-1, with 7 bases matching TRBD2. CDR1 and CDR2 (germline): LGHNA, YNFKEQ. CDR3 length equals 14 residues. V shed 4 bases and J 6 bases; nucleotides not matched to a gene: 6. The CDR3 coding sequence is TGTGCCAGCAGCCCCGGGAGGACCTCCAATGAGCAGTTCTTC. Its protein is CASSPGRTSNEQFF.

V usage is TRBV10-3 and J usage is TRBJ1-1; the match to TRBD1 covers 9 bases. The CDR3 covers 11 residues. V lost 10 bases and J lost 8; bases outside the gene matches: 5. Per germline, CDR1 ENHRY and CDR2 SYGVKD. CDR3 DNA sequence: TGTGCCAGCTACACAGGGGGCGAAGCTTTCTTT. Amino acid sequence: CASYTGGEAFF.

This rearrangement joins TRBV20-1 to TRBJ1-4, with D unclear. Germline V gene data show CDR1 as DFQATT and CDR2 as SNEGSKA (reference sequence). The CDR3 contains 14 residues. Trimming stripped 1 base from V and 3 bases from J, with 9 bases between. In DNA form, the CDR3 reads TGCAGTGCTAGAGTCGGCAGCCCTAATGAAAAACTGTTTTTT. Encoded protein: CSARVGSPNEKLFF.

This sequence joins TRBV7-9 and TRBJ2-7; 7 bases are shared with TRBD2. With V trimmed by 2 bases and J by 3 bases, 7 bases remained unmatched. This CDR3 is 15 amino acids long. Per the germline V gene, CDR1 is SEHNR and CDR2 is FQNEAQ (reference sequence). Written as DNA, the CDR3 is TGTGCCAGCAGCTTACCCCCGGCGGGAGACTACGAGCAGTACTTC. Protein product: CASSLPPAGDYEQYF.

The genes are TRBV4-2 and TRBJ1-5; D perhaps matches TRBD1 (6 bases). The CDR3 contains 13 residues. Germline lookup yields CDR1 LGHNA and CDR2 YNFKEQ. The V and J ends lost 5 bases and 8 bases respectively, with 13 bases between them. The CDR3 coding sequence is TGTGCCAGCAGCTTCGGCAGGGGTGAGCCCCAGCATTTT. It specifies CASSFGRGEPQHF.

J is TRBJ2-5 and V is TRBV15; tentative D call: TRBD2 (5 bases). V was cut by 0 bases and J by 5 bases, with 13 bases left in between. The germline V gene encodes CDR1 LNHNV and CDR2 YYDKDF (reference sequence). The CDR3 sequence is 15 residues long. CDR3 bases: TGTGCCACCAGCAGAGATAATTACCCGGGGGAGACCCAGTACTTC. Its protein product is CATSRDNYPGETQYF.